Following are 7 T cell receptor beta chains from one sample sequenced in a study of T cell changes during pregnancy in multiple sclerosis. Clones were read by immunoSEQ multiplex PCR, and TCRdb kept only the in-frame ones, dropping some. Among approximately 30,000 clones, around 92% were seen once, and the ten largest hold approximately 4%. The source material was CD8+ T cells from peripheral blood mononuclear cells, sampled in the second trimester of pregnancy. The receptors originated from a female donor in good health, enrolled as a control in a pregnancy study.

This rearrangement joins TRBV27 to TRBJ1-1; a weak D match, TRBD1 (5 bases). This CDR3 has 13 amino acids. CDR1 and CDR2 from the germline V gene are MNHEY and SMNVEV (reference sequence). Trimming pared 8 bases from V and 3 bases from J, leaving 13 bases between. The CDR3 bases are TGTGCCAGCGGCCGGGGGGATTACACTGAAGCTTTCTTT. Translating gives CASGRGDYTEAFF.

This clone is categorized as medium-sized (0.01 to 0.1%). The V gene is TRBV10-2, the J gene TRBJ1-2; TRBD1 might be the D (5 bases). The CDR3 spans 14 residues. V shed 5 bases and J shed 8 bases, with 18 bases lying between them. Germline CDR1 is WSHSY and CDR2 is SAAADI. In DNA form, the CDR3 reads TGCGCCAGCAGTTCGTCCGCCGGGGGAGGGGGCTACACCTTC. Protein sequence: CASSSSAGGGGYTF.

The rearrangement links TRBV9 to TRBJ1-1, with D uncertain. This CDR3 spans 15 amino acids. Germline values: CDR1 SGDLS, CDR2 YYNGEE. V lost 4 bases and J 3 bases, leaving 16 bases between the germline ends. CDR3 DNA sequence: TGTGCCAGCAGCCCTAATTCAGGTCCGGACACTGAAGCTTTCTTT. Residues: CASSPNSGPDTEAFF.

This clone has more than one count but fewer than ten. The chain is built from TRBV30 and TRBJ1-4; the D is unclear. The CDR3 length is 14 residues. Between the trimmed V and J ends, which lost 2 bases and 8 bases, there was a span of 15 bases. In germline, CDR1 is GTSNPN, CDR2 SVGIG (reference sequence). This chain's CDR3 is CAWSLAEGQEKLFF. The CDR3 nucleotides read TGTGCCTGGAGTTTAGCGGAGGGTCAGGAAAAACTGTTTTTT.

This chain joins TRBV7-2 and TRBJ2-7; perhaps TRBD2 as D (5 bases). CDR1 SGHTA and CDR2 FQGNSA come from the germline V gene. V lost 3 bases and J 0 bases, leaving 15 bases between the germline ends. The CDR3 has 16 amino acids. Here the CDR3 DNA reads TGTGCCAGCAGCTTCGGCGTAGGAGGCACCTCCTACGAGCAGTACTTC. This encodes CASSFGVGGTSYEQYF.

The chain has TRBV5-4 and TRBJ2-3; 14 bases map to TRBD2. The germline CDR1 and CDR2 sequences are SGHNT and YYREEE (reference sequence). The trim removed 6 bases at V and 7 bases at J, leaving 22 bases unmatched. The CDR3 sequence is 20 residues long. The DNA of the CDR3 is TGTGCCAGCATCCTTATAACGGTCCCGACTAGCGGGGGGGCCGGACATACGCAGTATTTT. Translating it yields CASILITVPTSGGAGHTQYF.

This chain links TRBV7-3 with TRBJ1-6; D might be TRBD1 (6 bases). The CDR3 extends over 14 amino acids. Germline values: CDR1 SGHTA, CDR2 FQGTGA. Trimming pared 2 bases from V and 7 bases from J, leaving 9 bases between. CDR3 nucleotide sequence: TGTGCCAGCAGCTTACCAGGACAGAATTCACCCCTCCACTTT. Its translation: CASSLPGQNSPLHF.